The 20 T cell receptor beta chains below come from one sample, sequenced in a study of monozygotic twins with inflammatory bowel disease. From its re-call of the 5' RACE reads, TCRdb lists each CDR3 protein once, without DNA. This table holds approximately 150,000 distinct CDR3 sequences. Sample: blood. The receptor source for this set is a human donor with ulcerative colitis or Crohn's disease, or a healthy co-twin of an affected twin (not recorded which).

The chain is built from TRBV2 and TRBJ2-5; TCRdb's assignment of TRBD1 cannot be checked, as there is no DNA. The CDR3 contains 13 residues. The V gene's germline CDR1 is SNHLY and CDR2 FYNNEI. CDR3 region: CASSESRQETQYF.

This chain connects TRBV5-1 to TRBJ1-3; with no DNA, the TCRdb D assignment of TRBD1 cannot be verified. Germline CDR1 reads SGHRS; CDR2 reads YFSETQ. The CDR3 is made up of 15 amino acids. The CDR3 region is CASSPGQGSGNTIYF. Combining the CDR3 with reference TRBV5-1 and TRBJ1-3 gives the whole variable domain KAGVTQTPRYLIKTRGQQVTLSCSPISGHRSVSWYQQTPGQGLQFLFEYFSETQRNKGNFPGRFSGRQFSNSRSEMNVSTLELGDSALYLCASSPGQGSGNTIYFGEGSWLTVV.

V usage is TRBV3-1 and J usage is TRBJ2-1; TCRdb reports TRBD2, a call that lacks DNA to check it against. Germline V gene sequence: CDR1 LGHDT, CDR2 YNNKEL (reference sequence). The CDR3 extends over 16 amino acids. CDR3 protein: CASTPYLAGEHNEQFF.

The V gene is TRBV3-1, the J gene TRBJ2-3. CDR1 and CDR2 (germline): LGHDT, YNNKEL (reference sequence). The CDR3 sequence is 14 residues long. Here the CDR3 reads CASSQGRVTDTQYF.

The V and J genes are TRBV5-8 and TRBJ2-2; TCRdb's assignment of TRBD1 cannot be checked, as there is no DNA. The CDR3 runs 14 residues. Germline CDR1 is SGHTS and CDR2 is YDEGEE. The CDR3 sequence is CASSLYRDTGELFF.

The chain joins TRBV20-1 to TRBJ1-1; TCRdb picks TRBD1, but there is no DNA to check that call. The CDR3 is 15 amino acids. Germline CDR1 is DFQATT and CDR2 is SNEGSKA (reference sequence). CDR3 sequence: CSAPNQGSMNTEAFF.

This chain joins TRBV6-2 or TRBV6-3 and TRBJ2-7. Germline-derived CDR1 and CDR2 are MNHEY and SVGEGT. The CDR3 runs to 15 residues. This CDR3 is CASSPTWEGTYEQYF.

The genes are TRBV6-2 or TRBV6-3 and TRBJ1-2; TCRdb outputs TRBD1, but without DNA this stays unchecked. The germline CDR1 and CDR2 sequences are MNHEY and SVGEGT. This CDR3 spans 15 amino acids. CDR3 amino acids: CASSYSNREGYGYTF.

The chain uses TRBV11-1 and TRBJ1-5; without DNA, the TCRdb call of TRBD1 cannot be checked. The CDR3 has 19 amino acids. Germline CDR1 and CDR2: SGHAT and FQDESV (reference sequence). CDR3 amino acids: CASSSPPGTGAFSNQPQHF.

The chain recombines TRBV5-1 with TRBJ2-2; TCRdb lists TRBD1, though no DNA is available to test this call. The CDR3 is made up of 15 amino acids. The germline V gene encodes CDR1 SGHRS and CDR2 YFSETQ. Here the CDR3 reads CASSQDRENTGELFF.

This CDR3 is CASSPYRPGNTIYF. The chain employs TRBV12-3 or TRBV12-4 and TRBJ1-3. The CDR3 loop spans 14 amino acids.

The chain carries TRBV20-1 and TRBJ2-1; without DNA, the TCRdb call of TRBD2 cannot be checked. Germline CDR1 reads DFQATT; CDR2 reads SNEGSKA (reference sequence). This CDR3 comprises 14 residues. The CDR3 spells CSAREGDFMNEQFF.

The chain joins TRBV9 to TRBJ1-3. The germline CDR1 and CDR2 sequences are SGDLS and YYNGEE. The CDR3 loop spans 15 amino acids. The CDR3 loop reads CASSVRADSGNTIYF. Full variable domain (remainder filled in from reference TRBV9 and TRBJ1-3): DSGVTQTPKHLITATGQRVTLRCSPRSGDLSVYWYQQSLDQGLQFLIQYYNGEERAKGNILERFSAQQFPDLHSELNLSSLELGDSALYFCASSVRADSGNTIYFGEGSWLTVV.

The CDR3: CASSLGIGQGVSGANVLTF. The genes are TRBV5-1 and TRBJ2-6; there is no DNA to check the TCRdb D call of TRBD1. In germline, CDR1 is SGHRS, CDR2 YFSETQ. The CDR3 contains 19 residues.

The chain is built from TRBV4-3 and TRBJ1-5. The germline V gene has CDR1 LGHNA and CDR2 YSLEER. The CDR3 is made up of 16 amino acids. The CDR3 sequence is CASSSHDGPPNQPQHF.

The chain uses TRBV5-1 and TRBJ1-2; TCRdb proposes TRBD1, but this gene call is untestable without DNA. This CDR3 is 12 amino acids long. Germline V gives CDR1 SGHRS, CDR2 YFSETQ. The CDR3 loop is CASSPRGYGYTF.

The chain joins TRBV5-1 to TRBJ2-3; TCRdb picks TRBD2, but there is no DNA to check that call. The germline V gene encodes CDR1 SGHRS and CDR2 YFSETQ. The CDR3 totals 17 residues. The CDR3 region is CASASIPTSGDTDTQYF.

The chain joins TRBV5-1 to TRBJ1-2. There are 13 residues in the CDR3. Germline CDR1 reads SGHRS; CDR2 reads YFSETQ. CDR3 sequence: CASSPKSLSGYTF.

The gene calls are TRBV24-1 and TRBJ1-1; TCRdb designates TRBD1, a call that cannot be tested without DNA. Germline values: CDR1 KGHDR, CDR2 SFDVKD. The CDR3 length is 15 residues. The CDR3: CATSDSRTGGTEAFF.

The CDR3 spells CSEHVGKSDEQFF. This chain connects TRBV29-1 to TRBJ2-1. CDR1 is SQVTM, CDR2 ANQGSEA, per germline. This CDR3 has 13 amino acids.